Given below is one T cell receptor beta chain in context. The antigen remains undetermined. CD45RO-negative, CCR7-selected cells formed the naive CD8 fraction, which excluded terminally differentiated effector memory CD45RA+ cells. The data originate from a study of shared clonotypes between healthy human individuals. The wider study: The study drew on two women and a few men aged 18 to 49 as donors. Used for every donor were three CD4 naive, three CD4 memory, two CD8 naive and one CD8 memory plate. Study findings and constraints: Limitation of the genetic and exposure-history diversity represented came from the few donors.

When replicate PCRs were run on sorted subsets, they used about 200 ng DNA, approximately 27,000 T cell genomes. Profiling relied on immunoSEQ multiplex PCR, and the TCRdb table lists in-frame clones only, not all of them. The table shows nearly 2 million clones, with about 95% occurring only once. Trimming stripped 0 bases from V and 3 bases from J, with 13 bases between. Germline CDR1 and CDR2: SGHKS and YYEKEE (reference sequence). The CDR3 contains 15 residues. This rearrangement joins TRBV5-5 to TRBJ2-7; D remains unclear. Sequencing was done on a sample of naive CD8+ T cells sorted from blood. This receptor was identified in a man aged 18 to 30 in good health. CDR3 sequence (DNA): TGTGCCAGCAGCTTGGGGCTTTCGGCAGGCTACGAGCAGTACTTC. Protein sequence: CASSLGLSAGYEQYF.